The 16 T cell receptor beta chains below come from one sample, sequenced in a study of T cells in Graves' hyperthyroidism and ophthalmopathy. Amplification yielded TCR beta CDR3 regions, with RNA transcripts as the source. An initial round of RT-PCR targeting the TCR CDR3 relied on the HTBI primer set. In TCRdb, the multiplex PCR reads were re-called with MiXCR into one record per CDR3 protein. The table includes hundreds of thousands of distinct CDR3 sequences, about a third detected once. Specimen: blood. These receptors were taken from a woman between 35 and 50 years old with Graves' hyperthyroidism.

The CDR3 reads CASSYSEGAGTEAFF. In DNA, the CDR3 is TGTGCCAGCAGTTACTCAGAGGGGGCTGGCACTGAAGCTTTCTTT. The chain has TRBV6-6 and TRBJ1-1, with 7 bases lining up with TRBD1. V lost 0 bases and J lost 4; bases outside the gene matches: 5. The CDR3 spans 15 residues. CDR1 is MNHNY and CDR2 is SVGAGI in the germline V gene (reference sequence).

The chain has TRBV5-1 and TRBJ1-1; no clear D. V was pared by 2 bases and J by 5 bases, with 16 bases between. This CDR3 comprises 15 residues. Germline-derived CDR1 and CDR2 are SGHRS and YFSETQ. CDR3 region: CASSFPGGSSTEAFF. In nucleotides, the CDR3 is TGCGCCAGCAGCTTCCCGGGAGGTTCGAGTACTGAAGCTTTCTTT.

This clonotype was recorded only once. J is TRBJ2-3 and V is TRBV25-1; D is unresolved. The germline V gene encodes CDR1 MGHDK and CDR2 SYGVNS. The CDR3 extends over 16 amino acids. V lost 3 bases and J 0 bases, leaving 13 bases between the germline ends. The CDR3 nucleotides read TGTGCCAGCAGTGATCTTTCTAGAGCTAGCACAGATACGCAGTATTTT. It codes for CASSDLSRASTDTQYF. The complete variable domain, with remaining parts taken from reference TRBV25-1 and TRBJ2-3, reads EADIYQTPRYLVIGTGKKITLECSQTMGHDKMYWYQQDPGMELHLIHYSYGVNSTEKGDLSSESTVSRIRTEHFPLTLESARPSHTSQYLCASSDLSRASTDTQYFGPGTRLTVL.

This clonotype has a count of ten or more. The rearrangement uses TRBV29-1 and TRBJ2-5; D gene uncertain. CDR1 is SQVTM and CDR2 is ANQGSEA in the germline V gene. Trimming shortened V by 5 bases and J by 4 bases, and 5 bases separated the two germline ends. The CDR3 runs 10 residues. For the CDR3, the DNA is TGCAGCGTTTCCCTAGAGACCCAGTACTTC. It codes for CSVSLETQYF.

The chain uses TRBV5-1 and TRBJ1-1; possibly TRBD1 for D (5 bases). V was pared by 0 bases and J by 0 bases, with 12 bases between. Germline CDR1 reads SGHRS; CDR2 reads YFSETQ. This CDR3 is 16 amino acids long. In DNA, the CDR3 is TGCGCCAGCAGCTTGGCCGGGACGGTGATGAACACTGAAGCTTTCTTT. It yields the protein CASSLAGTVMNTEAFF.

The table lists this clonotype with a few counts. J is TRBJ1-4 and V is TRBV9; D is uncertain. The CDR3 contains 15 residues. The V end lost 1 base, the J end lost 1 base, and 8 bases lay between the germline ends. Per germline, CDR1 SGDLS and CDR2 YYNGEE. The DNA of the CDR3 is TGTGCCAGCAGCGTATATGGCAGAACTAATGAAAAACTGTTTTTT. Encoded protein: CASSVYGRTNEKLFF.

This clonotype was picked up a small number of times. This chain connects TRBV5-5 to TRBJ1-1, with no clear D. This CDR3 is 14 amino acids long. CDR1 and CDR2 (germline): SGHKS, YYEKEE (reference sequence). V was pared by 1 base and J by 1 base, with 8 bases between. CDR3 residues: CASSLYVENTEAFF. CDR3 sequence (DNA): TGTGCCAGCAGCTTGTATGTGGAGAACACTGAAGCTTTCTTT.

Concerning this clonotype: This clone may be a read error of a much larger clone one base away. It is unclear where the CDR3 begins or ends on the DNA, so no DNA is shown, and the CDR3 is as TCRdb lists it. The gene calls are TRBV29-1 and TRBJ2-7; the table's TRBD1 call for D was not verified on the DNA. Germline values: CDR1 SQVTM, CDR2 ANQGSEA. A total of 13 residues make up the CDR3, ends included. CDR3 region: CSVEFGQGIVPYF.

V is TRBV7-8 and J is TRBJ2-7, with TRBD1 identical over 10 bases. The length of the CDR3 is 14 residues. Trimming took 5 bases from V and 6 from J; bases not matched to a gene: 7. Per germline, CDR1 SGHVS and CDR2 FQNEAQ. CDR3 in amino acids: CASSTGQGSLEQYF. The CDR3 nucleotides read TGTGCCAGCAGCACGGGACAGGGGTCTCTCGAGCAGTACTTC.

This chain uses TRBV12-3 or TRBV12-4 with TRBJ2-5; D tentatively fits TRBD1 or TRBD2 (5 bases each). V was pared by 8 bases and J by 5 bases, with 15 bases between. This CDR3 has 13 amino acids. Here the CDR3 reads CASCVGTCETQYF. The CDR3 DNA reads TGTGCCAGCTGTGTCGGGACCTGTGAGACCCAGTACTTC.

A few counts support this clonotype. V is TRBV6-2 or TRBV6-3 and J is TRBJ2-7; 7 bases match TRBD1. The CDR3 covers 17 residues. V lost 1 base and J lost 1; bases outside the gene matches: 10. In germline, CDR1 is MNHEY, CDR2 SVGEGT. The CDR3 reads CASSYWISQGFSYEQYF. The CDR3, as DNA: TGTGCCAGCAGTTACTGGATCTCACAGGGGTTTTCCTACGAGCAGTACTTC.

This clonotype was recorded many times. The chain has TRBV4-2 and TRBJ2-5; 9 bases match TRBD1. V was clipped by 0 bases and J by 7 bases; unmatched bases: 9. Per the germline V gene, CDR1 is LGHNA and CDR2 is YNFKEQ. The CDR3 consists of 16 residues. The CDR3: CASSQERTGGAGTQYF. DNA for the CDR3: TGTGCCAGCAGCCAAGAGCGTACAGGGGGCGCTGGGACCCAGTACTTC.

This clonotype was detected ten times or more. The V gene is TRBV10-3, the J gene TRBJ1-1; TRBD1 matches 7 bases. With 3 bases clipped from V and 2 bases from J, the junction kept 6 bases outside the gene matches. The CDR3 runs 15 residues. CDR1 is ENHRY and CDR2 is SYGVKD in the germline V gene. This chain's CDR3 is CAISEKTGLNTEAFF. The CDR3 nucleotides are TGTGCCATCAGTGAAAAGACAGGGTTAAACACTGAAGCTTTCTTT.

The chain links TRBV6-2 or TRBV6-3 to TRBJ1-2; tentatively, D is TRBD1 (6 bases). CDR3 length equals 17 residues. Per the germline V gene, CDR1 is MNHEY and CDR2 is SVGEGT. With 6 bases removed from V and 3 bases from J, the gap between germline ends came to 23 bases. The CDR3 nucleotides are TGTGCCAGCAGCCAAGATCGGGGGGGCCGGGGATACTATGGCTACACCTTC. Translating it yields CASSQDRGGRGYYGYTF.

Note on this clonotype: A much larger clone differs by one base, so this may be a read error. J is TRBJ1-1 and V is TRBV10-3, with 8 nucleotides matching TRBD1. J was trimmed by 7 bases and V by 10 bases; bases with no gene match: 17. Per germline, CDR1 ENHRY and CDR2 SYGVKD. The CDR3 extends over 15 amino acids. The CDR3 loop is CASRTLGTGDNEAFF. The CDR3 nucleotides read TGTGCCAGCAGAACCTTGGGGACAGGAGATAATGAAGCTTTCTTT.

This clonotype was observed many times. The chain couples TRBV9 to TRBJ1-6, with 7 positions matching TRBD1. This CDR3 has 14 amino acids. Germline-derived CDR1 and CDR2 are SGDLS and YYNGEE. The V segment lost 3 bases and the J segment 9 bases; nucleotides outside the gene matches: 6. As DNA, the CDR3 is TGTGCCAGCAGCGAAACAGGGGCGGGTTCACCCCTCCACTTT. This sequence encodes CASSETGAGSPLHF. The full variable domain, with the rest looked up from reference TRBV9 and TRBJ1-6, is DSGVTQTPKHLITATGQRVTLRCSPRSGDLSVYWYQQSLDQGLQFLIQYYNGEERAKGNILERFSAQQFPDLHSELNLSSLELGDSALYFCASSETGAGSPLHFGNGTRLTVT.